This passage covers 9 T cell receptor beta chains from one sample sequenced in a study of blood T cell repertoires in COVID-19. The table came from immunoSEQ multiplex PCR; TCRdb's copy has only in-frame clones and leaves some out. The profile covers over 40,000 clones, with about 82% appearing a single time and about 4% taken by the ten largest. Specimen: peripheral blood. All receptors come from a man older than 75 with active COVID-19.

The chain joins TRBV5-1 to TRBJ2-1, with 7 bases identical to TRBD2. This CDR3 has 18 amino acids. Germline-derived CDR1 and CDR2 are SGHRS and YFSETQ. V was pared by 4 bases and J by 4 bases, with 17 bases of the junction left unmatched. The CDR3 region is CASSDGRNGGLFYNEQFF. The CDR3 bases are TGCGCCAGCAGCGACGGGAGGAATGGGGGACTTTTTTACAATGAGCAGTTCTTC.

The rearrangement joins TRBV6-4 to TRBJ2-3; D is possibly TRBD2 (5 bases). Per germline, CDR1 MRHNA and CDR2 SNTAGT. The CDR3 has 14 residues. Trimming took 4 bases from V and 5 from J, leaving 13 bases between them. The CDR3 loop reads CASSVGSAGDTQYF. The CDR3 DNA follows: TGTGCCAGCAGTGTAGGCTCGGCGGGAGATACGCAGTATTTT.

CDR3 in amino acids: CASSLTGLVNEQFF. The CDR3 nucleotides are TGTGCCAGCAGCCTCACGGGACTAGTCAATGAGCAGTTCTTC. This chain links TRBV9 with TRBJ2-1, with TRBD2 identical over 8 bases. Unmatched junction bases numbered 6, after V lost 4 bases and J lost 6 bases. The CDR3 consists of 14 residues. Germline V lookup: CDR1 SGDLS, CDR2 YYNGEE. The variable domain in full, completed from reference TRBV9 and TRBJ2-1, reads DSGVTQTPKHLITATGQRVTLRCSPRSGDLSVYWYQQSLDQGLQFLIQYYNGEERAKGNILERFSAQQFPDLHSELNLSSLELGDSALYFCASSLTGLVNEQFFGPGTRLTVL.

This chain uses TRBV9 with TRBJ2-5; TRBD2 aligns across 8 bases. Trimming removed 0 bases from V and 0 bases from J; junction bases left unmatched: 7. This CDR3 spans 17 amino acids. Germline V lookup: CDR1 SGDLS, CDR2 YYNGEE. The CDR3 DNA reads TGTGCCAGCAGCGTAGATAGCGGGGCCACCTACCAAGAGACCCAGTACTTC. Its protein is CASSVDSGATYQETQYF.

The V gene is TRBV7-9, the J gene TRBJ1-1, with D possibly TRBD1 on 5 matching bases. V was cut by 4 bases and J by 4 bases, with 19 bases left in between. The CDR3 spans 16 residues. The germline V gene has CDR1 SEHNR and CDR2 FQNEAQ (reference sequence). As DNA, the CDR3 is TGTGCCAGCAGCTCCTTCTCAGGGACTCCGAGCACTGAAGCTTTCTTT. Protein: CASSSFSGTPSTEAFF.

V and J are TRBV19 and TRBJ2-5, with 9 bases identical to TRBD2. This CDR3 has 14 amino acids. Losses at the gene ends were 3 bases for V and 5 bases for J; bases not matched to a gene: 4. From germline, CDR1 is LNHDA and CDR2 SQIVND (reference sequence). The CDR3 here is CASSISGSGETQYF. In DNA form, the CDR3 reads TGTGCCAGTAGTATTAGCGGGAGTGGGGAGACCCAGTACTTC.

The chain joins TRBV7-8 to TRBJ1-2, with 7 nucleotides matching TRBD1. CDR3 length equals 18 residues. Germline-derived CDR1 and CDR2 are SGHVS and FQNEAQ. The V segment lost 1 base and the J segment 6 bases; nucleotides outside the gene matches: 17. CDR3 amino acids: CASSLGRRKGTAEDGYTF. The DNA of the CDR3 is TGTGCCAGCAGCTTAGGCCGGCGGAAAGGGACAGCGGAAGATGGCTACACCTTC. Looking up the rest from reference TRBV7-8 and TRBJ1-2 gives the full variable domain: GAGVSQSPRYKVAKRGQDVALRCDPISGHVSLFWYQQALGQGPEFLTYFQNEAQLDKSGLPSDRFFAERPEGSVSTLKIQRTQQEDSAVYLCASSLGRRKGTAEDGYTFGSGTRLTVV.

This clone appeared once. Here the CDR3 reads CASSLSGMISYEQYF. For the CDR3, the DNA is TGTGCCAGCAGCCTTAGCGGGATGATTTCCTACGAGCAGTACTTC. This chain connects TRBV11-2 to TRBJ2-7; TRBD2 matches 8 bases. The CDR3 length is 15 residues. The trim removed 5 bases at V and 1 base at J, leaving 7 bases unmatched. CDR1 and CDR2 (germline): SGHAT, FQNNGV. The whole variable domain, filled in from reference TRBV11-2 and TRBJ2-7, reads EAGVAQSPRYKIIEKRQSVAFWCNPISGHATLYWYQQILGQGPKLLIQFQNNGVVDDSQLPKDRFSAERLKGVDSTLKIQPAKLEDSAVYLCASSLSGMISYEQYFGPGTRLTVT.

The chain recombines TRBV7-2 with TRBJ2-5; 9 nucleotides match TRBD2. J lost 4 bases, V lost 4 bases, and 7 bases had no gene match. Germline values: CDR1 SGHTA, CDR2 FQGNSA. There are 15 residues in the CDR3. CDR3 sequence (DNA): TGTGCCAGCAGCTCACCGGCGGGGGGGTTAGAGACCCAGTACTTC. Amino acid sequence: CASSSPAGGLETQYF.